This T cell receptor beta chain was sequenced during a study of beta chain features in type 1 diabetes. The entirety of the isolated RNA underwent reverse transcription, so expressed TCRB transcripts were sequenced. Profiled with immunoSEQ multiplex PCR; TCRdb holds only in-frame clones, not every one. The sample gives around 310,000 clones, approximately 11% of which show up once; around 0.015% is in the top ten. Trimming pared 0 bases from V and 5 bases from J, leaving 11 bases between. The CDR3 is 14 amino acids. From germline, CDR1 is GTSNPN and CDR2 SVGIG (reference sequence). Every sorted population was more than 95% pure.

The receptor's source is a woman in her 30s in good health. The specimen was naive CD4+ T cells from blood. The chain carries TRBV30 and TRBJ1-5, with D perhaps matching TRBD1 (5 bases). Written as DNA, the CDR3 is TGTGCCTGGAGTGTACTCGGGGGAGATCAGCCCCAGCATTTT. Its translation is CAWSVLGGDQPQHF.